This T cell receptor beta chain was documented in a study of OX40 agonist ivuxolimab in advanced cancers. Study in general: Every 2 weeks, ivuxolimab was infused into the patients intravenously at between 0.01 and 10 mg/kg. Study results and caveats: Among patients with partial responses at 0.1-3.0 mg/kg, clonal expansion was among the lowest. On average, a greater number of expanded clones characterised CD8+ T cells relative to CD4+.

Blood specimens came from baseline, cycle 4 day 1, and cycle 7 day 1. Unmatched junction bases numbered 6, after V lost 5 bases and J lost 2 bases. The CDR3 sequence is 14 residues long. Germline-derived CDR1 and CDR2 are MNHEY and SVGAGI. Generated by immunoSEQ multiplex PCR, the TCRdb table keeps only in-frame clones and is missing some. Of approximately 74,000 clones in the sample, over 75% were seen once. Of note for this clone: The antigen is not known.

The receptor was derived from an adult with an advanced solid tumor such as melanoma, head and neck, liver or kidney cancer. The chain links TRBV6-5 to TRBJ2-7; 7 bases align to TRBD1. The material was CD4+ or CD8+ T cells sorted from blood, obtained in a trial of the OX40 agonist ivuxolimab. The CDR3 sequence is CASSLRQGAYEQYF. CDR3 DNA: TGTGCCAGCAGTCTTCGTCAGGGGGCCTACGAGCAGTACTTC.